Below, one T cell receptor beta chain is given with its context. The specificity of this receptor is unknown. No base qualities exist here, and no much larger clone lies one base off it. The immunoSEQ Assay, a bias-controlled multiplex PCR, was used to amplify TCRbeta CDR3 regions from genomic DNA. The original methods were these. The number of nucleated cells in each sample was estimated by amplification of reference gene primers within the assay. To quantify the absolute abundance of each unique TCRbeta CDR3 rearrangement, sequence reads were collapsed and filtered. For each sample, productive Simpson clonality was calculated as the square root of Simpson's diversity index across productive rearrangements. As stored in TCRdb, this immuneACCESS dataset retains in-frame rearrangements with V and J assigned. A fraction of the clones does not appear; measured against another copy, unresolved V genes explain less than half of the discrepancy, and the remainder lacks a known reason. V, J and clone size are those of that table, while D and trimming were read from the DNA. Recorded for this sample are about 96,000 clones; roughly 89% of them occurred a single time. The ten largest clones capture 4.2% of the sample.

The record originates from a study of blood T cell repertoires in COVID-19 (dated by TCRdb to 2020 to 2021). Background on the whole study: Collaborator samples came from the United States, Italy and Spain and covered acute and convalescent phases of COVID-19. Where available, HLA class I and class II types were obtained from metadata supplied by the sample provider rather than from assay-based typing. The sample metadata nearly always contained a de-identified subject ID, COVID-19 status, age in years and sex. Samples were obtained from the ongoing ImmuneRACE study (first 160 participants) and from over 1,000 subjects provided by 6 global collaborators. The repertoires were released in a freely available public database meant as a resource for research on the immune response to SARS-CoV-2. The material from the prospective study consisted of cDNA or gDNA derived from T cells, B-cell-depleted T cells, or PBMCs. The dataset comprised deeply sampled blood TCRbeta repertoires from subjects exposed to, actively infected with, or recovered from COVID-19. General conclusions and limits of the study: Clinical and demographic metadata were provided uncurated, with the amount varying by source and participant.

Trimming at the junction amounts to 4 bases on V and 8 bases on J, and the germline ends lie 18 bases apart. In the germline V gene, CDR1 corresponds to SGDLS and CDR2 to YYNGEE. From the cysteine up to the phenylalanine, the CDR3 has a length of 14 residues. Only the CDR3 region is kept as DNA, spanning 42 bases read in frame from base 1. One collaborating source in Seattle enrolled patients during active infection and followed them longitudinally through the course of disease. Whole blood was collected in K2EDTA tubes by collaborating institutions according to the institutions' own protocols. For TCRbeta analysis, collaborators shipped samples in one of three forms: frozen whole blood, isolated PBMCs, or DNA extracted from either of those sample types.

The rearrangement combines TRBV9 with TRBJ1-2; the D region possibly corresponds to TRBD1 (6 bases align). The TCR originated in a human donor with COVID-19, enrolled during active disease. The donor label of this sample is uncertain. Sample: peripheral blood. The DNA sequence is as follows: TGTGCCAGCAGCTTCCGACAGGATCAGGGCGGCTACACCTTC. Its protein product is CASSFRQDQGGYTF.